This T cell receptor (beta chain) was sequenced during a study of OX40 agonist ivuxolimab in advanced cancers. Study in general: Participants, approximately 81% male, averaged roughly 60 years of age, ranging from about 23 to 90. Of the patients, three showed partial responses, one with hepatocellular carcinoma and two with cutaneous melanoma.

Germline V CDR1 and CDR2: SGHAT, FQNNGV. Trimming took 1 base from V and 8 from J; bases not matched to a gene: 9. The CDR3 runs 16 residues. The protocol was immunoSEQ multiplex PCR, while the TCRdb copy is restricted to in-frame clones and leaves out a portion. The data show approximately 70,000 clones, with approximately 80% seen just once and around 0.96% held by the top ten. The material was CD4+ or CD8+ T cells sorted from blood, obtained in a trial of the OX40 agonist ivuxolimab. This clonotype was sampled from an adult with an advanced solid tumor such as melanoma, head and neck, liver or kidney cancer. The chain uses TRBV11-2 and TRBJ2-1; 9 bases are a match to TRBD2. CDR3 region: CASSLGSGGPEYEQFF. In DNA form, the CDR3 reads TGTGCCAGCAGCTTAGGGAGCGGGGGGCCAGAATATGAGCAGTTCTTC. Together with reference TRBV11-2 and TRBJ2-1, the CDR3 gives the full variable domain: EAGVAQSPRYKIIEKRQSVAFWCNPISGHATLYWYQQILGQGPKLLIQFQNNGVVDDSQLPKDRFSAERLKGVDSTLKIQPAKLEDSAVYLCASSLGSGGPEYEQFFGPGTRLTVL.